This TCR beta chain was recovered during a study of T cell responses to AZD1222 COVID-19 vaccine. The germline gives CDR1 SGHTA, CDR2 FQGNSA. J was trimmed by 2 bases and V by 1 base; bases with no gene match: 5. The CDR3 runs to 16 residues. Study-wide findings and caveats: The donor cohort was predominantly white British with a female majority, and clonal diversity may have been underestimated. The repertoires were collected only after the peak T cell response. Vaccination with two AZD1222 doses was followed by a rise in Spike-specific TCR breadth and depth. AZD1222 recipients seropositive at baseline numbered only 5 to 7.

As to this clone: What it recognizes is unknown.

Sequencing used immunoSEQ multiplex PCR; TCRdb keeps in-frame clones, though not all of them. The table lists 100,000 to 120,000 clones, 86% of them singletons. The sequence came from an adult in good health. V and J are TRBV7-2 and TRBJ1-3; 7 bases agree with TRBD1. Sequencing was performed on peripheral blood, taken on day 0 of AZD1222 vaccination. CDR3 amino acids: CASSLGATGTGNTIYF. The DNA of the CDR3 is TGTGCCAGCAGCTTAGGGGCGACAGGGACTGGAAACACCATATATTTT.